The TCR beta chain under discussion was sequenced for a study of T cell clones after liver transplantation. Turning to the study itself: Until 12-24 months post-transplant, subjects got standard immunosuppression and no induction. Study results and limitations: A larger donor-reactive than third-party decline suggested partial antigen-specific deletion. Graft donor-reactive T cells may have migrated into the graft rather than being deleted. The donor-reactive repertoire was only partly measurable in two subjects, lacking donor cells.

The CDR3 spans 18 residues. Germline V gene lookup returns CDR1 LGHNA and CDR2 YNFKEQ. The V gene end was trimmed by 1 base and the J gene end by 2 bases; junction bases not matched to a gene: 7. Using immunoSEQ multiplex PCR, the repertoire was profiled, and TCRdb retains in-frame clones only, with some absent. The table records 20,000 to 30,000 clones, around two thirds of them present only once. This clone has just a few counts. Its antigen is undetermined. V gene TRBV4-2 combines with J gene TRBJ2-6, with 8 bases that match TRBD1. Sequences were derived from CD4+ T cells from blood, sampled before liver transplant. This TCR came from a human donor who received a liver transplant. CDR3 amino acids: CASSQVWQGATGANVLTF. CDR3 nucleotides: TGTGCCAGCAGCCAAGTATGGCAGGGGGCAACTGGGGCCAACGTCCTGACTTTC.